Listed here are 8 T cell receptor beta chains from one sample, sequenced in a study of spatial heterogeneity in lung cancer (dated by TCRdb to between 2018 and 2020). The library was prepared using 5' RACE. This sample was sequenced with a NextSeq 500. In-frame beta chains were kept once TCRdb had trimmed the public reads at Q25 with fastp and called clones with MiXCR. Identical CDR3 proteins give one entry, which carries the most common genes and DNA. This sample has 13,000 to 15,000 distinct CDR3 sequences in its table, and 11% of those were observed once. The ten largest clones take up approximately 30% of the sample. In light of the paper, this sample's time point label describes: sample taken at primary tumor resection. For TCR sequencing, whole RNA was extracted from tumor and nontumor lung tissue, or from cryopreserved PBMC samples, and no cell sorting was done. Sequencing used PBMCs, obtained at surgery. Source of these receptors: a female donor with early-stage non-small cell lung cancer.

The DNA for the CDR3 is TGCGCCAGCAGCCCGCGGGAAGCGGGAGTTCATACGCAGTATTTT. Protein: CASSPREAGVHTQYF. V is TRBV5-1 and J is TRBJ2-3; the match to TRBD2 covers 8 bases. Trimming took 4 bases from V and 7 from J; bases not matched to a gene: 11. CDR3 length equals 15 residues. Germline V gene lookup returns CDR1 SGHRS and CDR2 YFSETQ.

This clonotype was counted at least ten times. The gene calls are TRBV5-1 and TRBJ2-5; TRBD2 agrees at 9 bases. The CDR3 spans 18 residues. The germline CDR1 and CDR2 sequences are SGHRS and YFSETQ. V trimming: 5 bases; J trimming: 1 base; junction bases outside the gene matches: 15. This CDR3 is CASRRGQVPRGGQETQYF. DNA for the CDR3: TGCGCCAGCAGGCGCGGACAGGTCCCGCGGGGGGGCCAAGAGACCCAGTACTTC.

The sample holds many counts of this clonotype. The rearrangement links TRBV14 to TRBJ2-7, with D possibly being TRBD1 (6 bases). Trimming removed 6 bases from V and 6 bases from J, with 18 bases in between. The CDR3 runs to 14 residues. Germline CDR1 is SGHDN and CDR2 is FVKESK. The CDR3 reads CASSQTRGIGEQYF. The CDR3 nucleotides read TGTGCCAGCAGTCAGACCAGGGGCATAGGCGAGCAGTACTTC. Drawing the rest from reference TRBV14 and TRBJ2-7, the complete variable domain is EAGVTQFPSHSVIEKGQTVTLRCDPISGHDNLYWYRRVMGKEIKFLLHFVKESKQDESGMPNNRFLAERTGGTYSTLKVQPAELEDSGVYFCASSQTRGIGEQYFGPGTRLTVT.

This clonotype was detected a few times. The chain is built from TRBV19 and TRBJ2-7; TRBD2 aligns across 8 bases. The CDR3 spans 15 residues. The V gene end was trimmed by 2 bases and the J gene end by 5 bases; junction bases not matched to a gene: 8. CDR1 and CDR2 from the germline V gene are LNHDA and SQIVND (reference sequence). The CDR3 spells CASSIWRAGVHEQYF. CDR3 nucleotides: TGTGCCAGTAGTATATGGCGAGCGGGGGTTCACGAGCAGTACTTC.

This clonotype was detected ten times or more. This chain uses TRBV6-6 with TRBJ1-1; 8 bases map to TRBD1. This CDR3 is 15 amino acids long. The V gene's germline CDR1 is MNHNY and CDR2 SVGAGI (reference sequence). V was clipped by 3 bases and J by 0 bases; unmatched bases: 3. CDR3: CASSYNRGMNTEAFF. For the CDR3, the DNA is TGTGCCAGCAGTTATAACAGGGGGATGAACACTGAAGCTTTCTTT.

This clonotype was seen a few times. The chain couples TRBV5-1 to TRBJ2-3, with TRBD2 matching 9 bases. CDR1 is SGHRS and CDR2 is YFSETQ in the germline V gene. The CDR3 consists of 14 residues. Trimming removed 4 bases from V and 6 bases from J; junction bases left unmatched: 6. The chain's CDR3 is CASSTTSGLDTQYF. The DNA of the CDR3 is TGCGCCAGCAGCACGACTAGCGGCCTTGATACGCAGTATTTT.

The rearrangement joins TRBV28 to TRBJ2-3; 7 bases line up with TRBD1. CDR1 and CDR2 (germline): MDHEN, SYDVKM. The CDR3 is 15 residues long. The junction had 4 bases not matched to a gene; V was cut back by 2 bases and J by 2 bases. CDR3: CASSLGDRATDTQYF. The CDR3 DNA reads as TGTGCCAGCAGTTTAGGGGACAGAGCCACAGATACGCAGTATTTT.

Comments on this clonotype: This may be a read error: a much more frequent sequence differs by one nucleotide. The DNA for the CDR3 is TGTGCCAACAGCCTAGGTAGGGGGACTAGCGGATCCTACGAGCAGTACTTC. As protein: CANSLGRGTSGSYEQYF. The gene calls are TRBV11-3 and TRBJ2-7; 11 nucleotides agree with TRBD2. Germline values: CDR1 SGHNT, CDR2 YENEEA. This CDR3 is built from 17 residues.